This T cell receptor beta chain was captured by sequencing in a study of OX40 agonist ivuxolimab in advanced cancers. Overall study: Clinicians treated patients with ivuxolimab, an agonistic anti-OX40 (CD134) antibody. Eligibility admitted prior anti-PD-1, anti-PD-L1 or anti-CTLA-4 therapy; 40% had some. A partial response was reached by three patients: one with hepatocellular carcinoma and two with cutaneous melanoma.

V was cut by 2 bases and J by 4 bases, with 12 bases left in between. CDR3 length equals 16 residues. Germline V gene data show CDR1 as MNHEY and CDR2 as SMNVEV (reference sequence). Libraries were prepared by immunoSEQ multiplex PCR; TCRdb keeps only in-frame clonotypes and omits some of them. The data contain 30,000 to 40,000 clones, approximately 90% of them singletons. With regard to this clone: The antigen remains unidentified.

Overall study findings and caveats: Expanded clones tended on average to be more numerous among CD8+ T cells than CD4+.

The clonotype comes from an adult with an advanced solid tumor such as melanoma, head and neck, liver or kidney cancer. This chain connects TRBV27 to TRBJ1-6; weak D call: TRBD1 (5 bases). Material: CD4+ or CD8+ T cells sorted from blood, obtained in a trial of the OX40 agonist ivuxolimab. CDR3 in amino acids: CASSLSTGLYNSPLHF. For the CDR3, the DNA is TGTGCCAGCAGTTTAAGTACAGGATTATATAATTCACCCCTCCACTTT.